These T cell receptor beta chains were read from a single sample in a study of blood T cell repertoires in COVID-19. Sequenced by immunoSEQ multiplex PCR; TCRdb stores in-frame clones only, minus some. This sample carries about 58,000 clones, under 80% of them seen once, and the ten largest clones take approximately 4.9%. Material for sequencing was peripheral blood. The receptors originated from a human donor in a cohort sampled during active COVID-19. Both conserved end residues are part of each CDR3. D genes are given only for firm matches. Rows give clone size only sometimes, using once, few, many, or a class for an expanded clone.

D	size	V	J	CDR3	DNA
TRBD1	-	TRBV5-1	TRBJ1-3	CASSLDRGSGNTIYF	TGCGCCAGCAGCTTGGACAGGGGGTCAGGAAACACCATATATTTT
-	-	TRBV9	TRBJ1-6	CASSVGIARHSPLHF	TGTGCCAGCAGCGTAGGCATAGCGAGGCATTCACCCCTCCACTTT
TRBD2	-	TRBV11-2	TRBJ2-3	CASSNLAGGQKDTQYF	TGTGCCAGCAGCAATTTAGCGGGAGGGCAGAAAGATACGCAGTATTTT
-	-	TRBV19	TRBJ1-5	CASSIGAASNQPQHF	TGTGCCAGTAGTATTGGGGCAGCTAGCAATCAGCCCCAGCATTTT
TRBD2	-	TRBV3-1/TRBV3-2	TRBJ2-5	CASSQLSGRRSETQYF	TGTGCCAGCAGCCAACTAAGCGGGAGGCGTAGCGAGACCCAGTACTTC
TRBD1	few	TRBV2	TRBJ2-7	CASRRTGISYEQYF	TGTGCCAGCAGAAGGACAGGGATCTCCTACGAGCAGTACTTC
-	-	TRBV6-2/TRBV6-3	TRBJ2-6	CASSFRDTEISGANVLTF	TGTGCCAGCAGTTTCCGGGACACGGAAATCTCTGGGGCCAACGTCCTGACTTTC
-	-	TRBV2	TRBJ1-6	CASRDTSSYNSPLHF	TGTGCCAGCAGGGACACGAGCTCCTATAATTCACCCCTCCACTTT
-	-	TRBV7-2	TRBJ2-7	CASSFWAQTQLSYEQYF	TGTGCCAGCAGCTTTTGGGCCCAAACCCAACTCTCCTACGAGCAGTACTTC
TRBD1	once	TRBV11-2	TRBJ2-3	CASSLEGTTGRDTQYF	TGTGCCAGCAGCTTAGAGGGGACGACAGGGAGAGATACGCAGTATTTT
-	-	TRBV7-2	TRBJ2-7	CASSPGNSGDEQYF	TGTGCCAGCAGCCCAGGGAACTCAGGGGACGAGCAGTACTTC
TRBD1	-	TRBV7-2	TRBJ2-7	CASRGQGSSYEQYF	TGTGCCAGCAGGGGACAGGGAAGCTCCTACGAGCAGTACTTC
TRBD1	-	TRBV3-1/TRBV3-2	TRBJ2-7	CASSRDRVSSYEQYF	TGTGCCAGCAGCCGAGACAGGGTGAGCTCCTACGAGCAGTACTTC
-	-	TRBV7-9	TRBJ2-3	CASSLGQGQDTQYF	TGTGCCAGCAGCTTAGGTCAGGGGCAAGATACGCAGTATTTT
-	-	TRBV12-3/TRBV12-4	TRBJ1-2	CASNGAGDGYTF	TGTGCCAGCAATGGGGCAGGGGACGGCTACACCTTC
-	-	TRBV5-4	TRBJ2-5	CASSFPTGEETQYF	TGTGCCAGCAGCTTCCCGACAGGAGAGGAGACCCAGTACTTC
TRBD1	-	TRBV19	TRBJ1-1	CASSSLRTGGTEAFF	TGTGCCAGTAGTTCTCTCAGGACAGGCGGGACTGAAGCTTTCTTT
-	-	TRBV5-6	TRBJ1-1	CASSFGGWYTEAFF	TGTGCCAGCAGCTTTGGCGGGTGGTACACTGAAGCTTTCTTT
-	-	TRBV30	TRBJ2-7	CACRLRGGYEQYF	TGTGCCTGCAGACTCCGAGGGGGTTACGAGCAGTACTTC
-	-	TRBV6-5	TRBJ1-2	CASSYSPGLTYGYTF	TGTGCCAGCAGTTACTCGCCAGGCCTGACCTATGGCTACACCTTC
TRBD1	-	TRBV7-9	TRBJ1-1	CASSLFGQGATEAFF	TGTGCCAGCAGCTTATTCGGACAGGGGGCAACTGAAGCTTTCTTT
-	-	TRBV27	TRBJ2-7	CASSFAVYYEQYF	TGTGCCAGCAGTTTTGCAGTTTACTACGAGCAGTACTTC
-	-	TRBV7-2	TRBJ1-5	CASSFQPAGPQHF	TGTGCCAGCAGCTTTCAGCCGGCAGGGCCCCAGCATTTT
-	-	TRBV6-2/TRBV6-3	TRBJ2-7	CASSPRSYEQYF	TGTGCCAGCAGTCCGCGGTCCTACGAGCAGTACTTC
TRBD1	few	TRBV15	TRBJ1-2	CATSRDRDRLDGYTF	TGTGCCACCAGCAGAGATCGGGACAGGTTGGACGGCTACACCTTC
-	-	TRBV4-3	TRBJ2-7	CASSQDQGKYEQYF	TGCGCCAGCAGCCAAGATCAGGGAAAATACGAGCAGTACTTC
-	-	TRBV2	TRBJ2-7	CASSVYGKGYEQYF	TGTGCCAGCAGTGTGTACGGGAAAGGCTACGAGCAGTACTTC
TRBD2	-	TRBV6-5	TRBJ2-2	CATGGLAGRTGELFF	TGTGCCACCGGGGGGCTAGCGGGACGGACCGGGGAGCTGTTTTTT
TRBD1	-	TRBV11-1	TRBJ2-7	CASRTTGTGGSEQYF	TGTGCCAGCAGGACCACCGGGACAGGGGGTAGTGAGCAGTACTTC
TRBD2	-	TRBV24-1	TRBJ2-1	CATSDGLAGYNEQFF	TGTGCCACCAGTGACGGACTAGCGGGCTACAATGAGCAGTTCTTC
TRBD1	few	TRBV5-6	TRBJ1-1	CASSLDRGFLAFF	TGTGCCAGCAGCTTGGACAGGGGTTTTCTAGCTTTCTTT
-	-	TRBV19	TRBJ2-7	CASSMPGKGAEQYF	TGTGCCAGTAGTATGCCAGGGAAGGGCGCCGAGCAGTACTTC
TRBD1	-	TRBV27	TRBJ1-5	CASNPTGGHSNQPQHF	TGTGCCAGTAACCCGACAGGGGGTCATAGCAATCAGCCCCAGCATTTT
TRBD2	-	TRBV6-2/TRBV6-3	TRBJ2-7	CASSFSGTGFEQYF	TGTGCCAGCAGCTTTAGCGGGACCGGTTTCGAGCAGTACTTC
TRBD1	-	TRBV27	TRBJ1-5	CASSPLDRGSNQPQHF	TGTGCCAGCAGTCCCTTAGACAGGGGAAGCAATCAGCCCCAGCATTTT
-	-	TRBV28	TRBJ1-1	CASSSDLGTEAFF	TGTGCCAGCAGTTCCGACTTAGGTACTGAAGCTTTCTTT
-	-	TRBV12-3/TRBV12-4	TRBJ2-1	CASSFSLENEQFF	TGTGCCAGCAGTTTCTCACTAGAGAATGAGCAGTTCTTC
TRBD1	-	TRBV18	TRBJ2-7	CASSADRVNEQYF	TGTGCCAGCTCAGCCGACAGGGTAAACGAGCAGTACTTC
-	-	TRBV10-3	TRBJ1-6	CATGGGLISPLHF	TGTGCCACCGGGGGGGGGCTGATTTCACCCCTCCACTTT
TRBD1	-	TRBV20-1	TRBJ1-1	CSASSTGGGTEAFF	TGCAGTGCTAGTTCGACAGGGGGAGGCACTGAAGCTTTCTTT
-	-	TRBV6-6	TRBJ1-4	CAGRHPRDSHRHEKLFF	TGTGCCGGCCGTCACCCCCGGGACTCTCACCGCCATGAAAAACTGTTTTTT
-	-	TRBV7-2	TRBJ2-6	CASSSQPGSGANVLTF	TGTGCCAGCAGCTCCCAGCCGGGCTCTGGGGCCAACGTCCTGACTTTC
-	few	TRBV19	TRBJ2-7	CASSVTYEQYF	TGTGCCAGTAGCGTAACCTACGAGCAGTACTTC
TRBD1	-	TRBV7-9	TRBJ1-5	CASSLEGQGNQPQHF	TGTGCCAGCAGCTTAGAGGGACAGGGGAATCAGCCCCAGCATTTT
-	-	TRBV24-1	TRBJ2-7	CATSDLTGYEQYF	TGTGCCACCAGTGACTTGACGGGATACGAGCAGTACTTC
TRBD2	few	TRBV28	TRBJ2-3	CASSSLAGGTDTQYF	TGTGCCAGCAGTTCGCTAGCGGGCGGCACAGATACGCAGTATTTT
-	-	TRBV5-3	TRBJ1-1	CARSERGKNNGEAFF	TGTGCCAGAAGCGAACGAGGGAAGAACAACGGTGAAGCTTTCTTT
TRBD1	-	TRBV7-9	TRBJ1-5	CASSLGQGNNQPQHF	TGTGCCAGCAGCTTAGGACAGGGGAACAATCAGCCCCAGCATTTT
-	few	TRBV4-3	TRBJ1-5	CASSREGGGQPQHF	TGCGCCAGCAGCCGGGAGGGCGGAGGTCAGCCCCAGCATTTT
TRBD2	-	TRBV10-1	TRBJ2-7	CASSESRREDYEQYF	TGCGCCAGCAGTGAATCGAGGCGGGAGGACTACGAGCAGTACTTC
TRBD1	-	TRBV28	TRBJ1-2	CASSSPGQGNYGYTF	TGTGCCAGCAGTAGTCCGGGACAGGGAAACTATGGCTACACCTTC
TRBD1	-	TRBV6-2/TRBV6-3	TRBJ1-2	CASSRSGTGVYGYTF	TGTGCCAGCAGCCGCTCCGGGACAGGGGTCTATGGCTACACCTTC
-	once	TRBV29-1	TRBJ1-5	CSARHSISEPQHF	TGCAGCGCAAGGCACTCCATCAGCGAGCCCCAGCATTTT
TRBD2	-	TRBV7-2	TRBJ2-1	CASSLGLAGGDEQFF	TGTGCCAGCAGCTTAGGGCTAGCGGGAGGCGATGAGCAGTTCTTC
-	-	TRBV11-2	TRBJ2-7	CASSTSGNSIEQYF	TGTGCCAGCAGCACGTCAGGGAACTCGATCGAGCAGTACTTC
TRBD1	once	TRBV19	TRBJ1-3	CASSIRQGAVGNTIYF	TGTGCCAGTAGTATCCGACAGGGGGCAGTTGGAAACACCATATATTTT
-	-	TRBV7-8	TRBJ2-3	CASSFELSTDTQYF	TGTGCCAGCAGCTTTGAGTTAAGCACAGATACGCAGTATTTT
TRBD2	-	TRBV18	TRBJ2-7	CASSPVRTSGYEQYF	TGTGCCAGCTCACCGGTGAGGACTAGCGGGTACGAGCAGTACTTC
-	few	TRBV30	TRBJ1-2	CALRDGSFGYTF	TGTGCCTTGCGGGACGGTTCATTTGGCTACACCTTC
TRBD1	-	TRBV30	TRBJ2-5	CAWSSGTGVETQYF	TGTGCCTGGAGTTCCGGGACAGGGGTCGAGACCCAGTACTTC